Each of the 16 T cell receptor beta chains below was sequenced from the same sample in a study of blood T cell repertoires in COVID-19. Produced via immunoSEQ multiplex PCR; TCRdb's table is partial and in-frame only. Of approximately 330,000 clones in the sample, 87% were seen once. Sequencing was carried out using peripheral blood. The receptor source for this set is a man aged 25 to 40 with COVID-19, enrolled during active disease.

The chain recombines TRBV29-1 with TRBJ1-1; D ambiguous. CDR1 SQVTM and CDR2 ANQGSEA come from the germline V gene. Trimming left V 4 bases short and J 2 bases short, with 11 bases between. This CDR3 is 13 amino acids long. As DNA, the CDR3 is TGCAGCGTTGTCGACATTTTTAACACTGAAGCTTTCTTT. Residues: CSVVDIFNTEAFF.

The chain joins TRBV7-2 to TRBJ2-7; TRBD2 might be the D (7 bases). Looked up from germline, CDR1 is SGHTA and CDR2 is FQGNSA. This CDR3 region has 16 residues. Trimming pared 4 bases from V and 2 bases from J, leaving 18 bases between. In DNA form, the CDR3 reads TGTGCCAGCAGCTGGGGGGGGCGGACGGGGACCTACGAGCAGTACTTC. Its protein product is CASSWGGRTGTYEQYF.

The rearrangement uses TRBV6-6 and TRBJ2-5; 8 bases align to TRBD1. The germline CDR1 and CDR2 sequences are MNHNY and SVGAGI (reference sequence). The CDR3 sequence is 15 residues long. J lost 4 bases, V lost 5 bases, and 9 bases had no gene match. DNA of the CDR3: TGTGCCAGCAGTCTCCTCGGACAGGGTCGAGAGACCCAGTACTTC. This sequence encodes CASSLLGQGRETQYF.

This chain joins TRBV5-6 and TRBJ2-3; TRBD2 agrees at 13 bases. The CDR3 has 16 residues. Germline values: CDR1 SGHDT, CDR2 YYEEEE. Trimming took 4 bases from V and 5 from J; bases not matched to a gene: 7. The CDR3 here is CASSQLAGGPVDTQYF. In nucleotides, the CDR3 is TGTGCCAGCAGCCAACTAGCGGGGGGGCCTGTAGATACGCAGTATTTT.

The V and J genes are TRBV28 and TRBJ1-5, with D perhaps TRBD1 (6 bases). The CDR3 sequence is 15 residues long. The V end lost 2 bases, the J end lost 6 bases, and 14 bases lay between the germline ends. Germline V lookup: CDR1 MDHEN, CDR2 SYDVKM. This CDR3 is CASSLQQGFGQPQHF. The CDR3 nucleotides read TGTGCCAGCAGTTTACAACAGGGATTCGGTCAGCCCCAGCATTTT.

The chain uses TRBV3-1 (or the pseudogene TRBV3-2) and TRBJ2-5; tentatively, D is TRBD1 (6 bases). The CDR3 consists of 15 residues. The V gene lost 6 bases and the J gene lost 5 bases, with 19 bases spanning the gap. Germline V CDR1 and CDR2: LGHDT, YNNKEL (reference sequence). CDR3 amino acids: CASSPAQGIVETQYF. CDR3 bases: TGTGCCAGCAGTCCGGCACAGGGAATTGTGGAGACCCAGTACTTC.

The chain uses TRBV15 and TRBJ1-1; no firm D call. The CDR3 has 15 amino acids. The germline V gene encodes CDR1 LNHNV and CDR2 YYDKDF (reference sequence). Trimming removed 0 bases from V and 2 bases from J, with 10 bases in between. The chain's CDR3 is CATSRDLGANTEAFF. The CDR3 DNA is TGTGCCACCAGCAGAGACCTGGGAGCCAACACTGAAGCTTTCTTT.

The chain joins TRBV4-1 to TRBJ2-1; possibly TRBD1 for D (5 bases). CDR1 MGHRA and CDR2 YSYEKL come from the germline V gene. V dropped 0 bases and J dropped 7 bases, with 19 bases sitting between them. CDR3 size: 17 residues. The CDR3 spells CASSQEGLAGPWNEQFF. For the CDR3, the DNA is TGCGCCAGCAGCCAAGAAGGTCTGGCAGGGCCTTGGAATGAGCAGTTCTTC.

Here the CDR3 reads CASSFVGGGEQYF. CDR3 DNA: TGTGCCAGCAGCTTCGTCGGGGGTGGCGAGCAGTACTTC. The V and J genes are TRBV7-3 and TRBJ2-7; D is possibly TRBD2 (6 bases). V was trimmed by 3 bases and J by 6 bases, leaving 12 bases between them. The CDR3 loop spans 13 amino acids. Germline CDR1 and CDR2: SGHTA and FQGTGA.

This rearrangement joins TRBV30 to TRBJ1-2, with 7 nucleotides matching TRBD1. This CDR3 is 14 amino acids long. Unmatched junction bases numbered 9, after V lost 0 bases and J lost 8 bases. Germline CDR1 and CDR2: GTSNPN and SVGIG (reference sequence). The CDR3 DNA reads as TGTGCCTGGAGTGTAGGGCAGGGGGTTGGGGGCTACACCTTC. Protein product: CAWSVGQGVGGYTF.

This chain joins TRBV2 and TRBJ2-7; the D gene is possibly TRBD2 (7 bases). The CDR3 runs 12 residues. Per germline, CDR1 SNHLY and CDR2 FYNNEI. Trimming pared 1 base from V and 11 bases from J, leaving 12 bases between. The DNA of the CDR3 is TGTGCCAGCAGTGAAGGAGGGGGGGGCAAGTACTTC. Residues: CASSEGGGGKYF.

CDR3 residues: CSVVRGWNTEAFF. DNA for the CDR3: TGCAGCGTTGTGAGGGGGTGGAACACTGAAGCTTTCTTT. The rearrangement links TRBV29-1 to TRBJ1-1, with TRBD1 as a possible D gene (6 bases). Germline CDR1 and CDR2: SQVTM and ANQGSEA. This CDR3 spans 13 amino acids. Trimming left V 4 bases short and J 1 base short, with 10 bases between.

V gene TRBV7-2 combines with J gene TRBJ1-5; 9 bases fit TRBD1. The CDR3 totals 18 residues. The ends lost 1 base at V and 0 bases at J; junction bases unmatched: 7. Germline V gene sequence: CDR1 SGHTA, CDR2 FQGNSA. In DNA form, the CDR3 reads TGTGCCAGCAGCTTAGACGGGACAGGGACCTATAGCAATCAGCCCCAGCATTTT. This gives the protein CASSLDGTGTYSNQPQHF.

The rearrangement uses TRBV6-5 and TRBJ1-2; D is perhaps TRBD1 (6 bases). Between the trimmed V and J ends, which lost 7 bases and 5 bases, there was a span of 14 bases. The CDR3 length is 13 residues. CDR1 is MNHEY, CDR2 SVGAGI, per germline. Here the CDR3 DNA reads TGTGCCAGCATCTCGCAGCAGGGGTATGGCTACACCTTC. Amino acids: CASISQQGYGYTF.

The V gene is TRBV19, the J gene TRBJ2-2; TRBD2 might be the D (7 bases). This CDR3 region has 17 residues. Germline assignment: CDR1 LNHDA and CDR2 SQIVND (reference sequence). Deletions cut 6 bases from V and 0 bases from J, with 17 bases between. The CDR3 DNA follows: TGTGCCAGTAGGACATTGGCGGGGGCCACGAACACCGGGGAGCTGTTTTTT. It codes for CASRTLAGATNTGELFF. The complete variable domain, with remaining parts taken from reference TRBV19 and TRBJ2-2, reads DGGITQSPKYLFRKEGQNVTLSCEQNLNHDAMYWYRQDPGQGLRLIYYSQIVNDFQKGDIAEGYSVSREKKESFPLTVTSAQKNPTAFYLCASRTLAGATNTGELFFGEGSRLTVL.

The chain recombines TRBV3-1 (or the pseudogene TRBV3-2) with TRBJ2-1; D gene unclear. The germline V and J ends were trimmed by 1 base and 10 bases, with 8 bases remaining between them. Per germline, CDR1 LGHDT and CDR2 YNNKEL (reference sequence). CDR3 length: 12 residues. The DNA of the CDR3 is TGTGCCAGCAGCCAAGTAACTAACGAGCAGTTCTTC. Protein: CASSQVTNEQFF.